The source of this T cell receptor (beta chain) is a study of beta chain bispecific antibodies for T cell cancers. Study overall: Surviving healthy donor T cells from leukemia-line and bispecific antibody cocultures were TRBV-sequenced for family depletion.

Study-wide points: In these mixed samples, most targeted TRBV reads derived from the leukemia cell line. TRBV5-6, highly similar to TRBV5-5, is cross-recognized by anti-TRBV5-5 antibody.

The CDR3 sequence is 16 residues long. From germline, CDR1 is SGHRS and CDR2 YFSETQ. V gave up 0 bases and J gave up 0 bases, with 10 bases separating them. Either OKT3 anti-CD3 antibody or CD3/CD28 beads expanded T cells from blood mononuclear cells over about three days. Each coculture: roughly 50,000 target cells, roughly 50,000 normal T cells, bispecific antibody. Clonotypes were quantified using unique molecular identifier barcodes. One entry per CDR3 protein results from TCRdb running MiXCR on the 5' RACE reads. The profile shows some 21,000 distinct CDR3 sequences, under 3% of them singletons. This clonotype has at least ten counts. Its matching antigen is unknown.

Sequencing was carried out using healthy donor T cells cultured with leukemia cells. The sequence was collected from a human donor in good health. Some clones in this sample may be carry-over from other donors' samples. The chain recombines TRBV5-1 with TRBJ2-1; D not certain. The CDR3, as DNA: TGCGCCAGCAGCTTGGCCTCAGGTAGCTCCTACAATGAGCAGTTCTTC. It codes for CASSLASGSSYNEQFF.